This T cell receptor (beta chain) stems from a study of cytomegalovirus exposure and HLA in healthy donors. A note on this clone: The antigen is unknown.

Study-wide findings and caveats: Many donors carried some public TCRs, although rarity characterized most TCR sequences.

V lost 1 base to trimming and J lost 4 bases, with 13 bases between them. This CDR3 region has 15 residues. Germline CDR1 is SEHNR and CDR2 is FQNEAQ (reference sequence). PCR employed 60 Vbeta and 13 Jbeta primers. The assay was immunoSEQ multiplex PCR, and TCRdb's table has in-frame clones only and misses some. The sample includes about 140,000 clones, around 80% of them seen just once. The receptor's source is a woman aged 45-65 years in good health and CMV-seropositive. The gene calls are TRBV7-9 and TRBJ1-2; D not certain. The sequenced sample was PBMCs. The DNA for the CDR3 is TGTGCCAGCAGCTTAGGGGCAATTGGGCGCTATGGCTACACCTTC. Encoded protein: CASSLGAIGRYGYTF.